This T cell receptor (beta chain) is from a study of radiotherapy plus CTLA-4 blockade in lung cancer. Points on this clone: Its antigen is currently unknown. A junction end diverges from the germline sequence, so it may reflect a read error. Other DNA sequences in this sample translate to the same CDR3.

Overall study findings and caveats: An expansion of tumor-derived TCR clones occurred in blood after radiotherapy plus ipilimumab. The authors reported that early blood T cell clone dynamics, with interferon-beta, best predicted response.

It was focal radiation plus CTLA-4 blockade with ipilimumab that patients with chemo-refractory metastatic non-small-cell lung cancer received. TCRdb's table, derived via immunoSEQ multiplex PCR, lists solely in-frame clones and lacks some. The sample holds about 73,000 clones, around nine tenths seen once. The CDR3 loop spans 12 amino acids. Germline V gene data show CDR1 as KGHSH and CDR2 as LQKENI. This clonotype was obtained from a human donor with non-small cell lung cancer that progressed on radiotherapy plus ipilimumab. V gene TRBV18 combines with J gene TRBJ2-2, with D unresolved. Sample: peripheral blood, taken from a patient treated with radiotherapy plus ipilimumab. This CDR3 is CASSPTTGELFF. The CDR3 DNA follows: TGTGCCAGCTCACCTACCACCGGAGAGCTGTTTTTT.